This T cell receptor beta chain was profiled in a study of radiotherapy plus CTLA-4 blockade in lung cancer. Study-level background: There were objective responses in over 15% of patients, and 31% had disease control. Study-level points and caveats: Per reports, early blood T cell clone dynamics, plus interferon-beta, forecast response most strongly. Once radiotherapy plus ipilimumab had been given, TCR clones derived from tumor expanded in blood.

Ipilimumab-mediated CTLA-4 blockade plus focal radiation was given to patients having chemo-refractory metastatic non-small-cell lung cancer. With 6 bases removed from V and 7 bases from J, the gap between germline ends came to 16 bases. The CDR3 sequence is 15 residues long. Germline V lookup: CDR1 MDHEN, CDR2 SYDVKM. Concerning this clone: Antigen: not known.

Produced via immunoSEQ multiplex PCR; TCRdb's table is partial and in-frame only. The sample holds about 27,000 clones; about three quarters are singletons and the top ten take more than 3.5%. This chain uses TRBV28 with TRBJ1-6, with D possibly matching TRBD1 (6 bases). The sample here was peripheral blood, taken from a patient treated with radiotherapy plus ipilimumab. The TCR comes from a human donor with non-small cell lung cancer who had stable disease on radiotherapy plus ipilimumab. The CDR3 coding sequence is TGTGCCAGCAGGCTTACAGGGATACGGAATTCACCCCTCCACTTT. Encoded protein: CASRLTGIRNSPLHF.